This entry concerns a single TCR beta chain. Its antigen is not known. The CDR3 is 15 amino acids. V was clipped by 3 bases and J by 5 bases; unmatched bases: 5. CDR1 and CDR2 from the germline V gene are SEHNR and FQNEAQ (reference sequence). The entry originates in a study of cytomegalovirus exposure and HLA in healthy donors. Study-level findings and limits: In a later analysis, several top co-occurrence clusters appeared linked to parvovirus B19, influenza, CMV and Epstein-Barr virus. According to the study, 160 or so TCR beta chains were cytomegalovirus-associated. Most observed TCR sequences were rare, whereas some public TCRs were detected in many donors.

The PCR had 60 Vbeta and 13 Jbeta primers. TCRdb keeps only in-frame clones here, not all; method: immunoSEQ multiplex PCR. The listing records about 160,000 clones. The chain recombines TRBV7-9 with TRBJ2-2; 8 bases line up with TRBD1. The material sequenced was PBMCs. The sequence was collected from a woman aged 55-70 years in good health and CMV-seronegative. The CDR3 sequence: CASSFRQGRTGELFF. The DNA of the CDR3 is TGTGCCAGCAGCTTTAGACAGGGGAGAACCGGGGAGCTGTTTTTT. Full variable domain (missing parts from reference TRBV7-9 and TRBJ2-2): DTGVSQNPRHKITKRGQNVTFRCDPISEHNRLYWYRQTLGQGPEFLTYFQNEAQLEKSRLLSDRFSAERPKGSFSTLEIQRTEQGDSAMYLCASSFRQGRTGELFFGEGSRLTVL.